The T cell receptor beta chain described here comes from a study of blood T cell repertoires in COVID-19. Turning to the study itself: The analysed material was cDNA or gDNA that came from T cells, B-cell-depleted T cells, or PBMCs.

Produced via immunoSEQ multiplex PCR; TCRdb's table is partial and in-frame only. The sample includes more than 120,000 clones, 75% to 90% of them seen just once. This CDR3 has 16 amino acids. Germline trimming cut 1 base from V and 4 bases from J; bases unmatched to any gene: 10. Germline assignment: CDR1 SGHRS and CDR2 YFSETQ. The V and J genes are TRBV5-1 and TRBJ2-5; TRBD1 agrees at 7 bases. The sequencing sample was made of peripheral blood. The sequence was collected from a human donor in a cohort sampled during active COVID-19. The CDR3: CASSLTGAGHLETQYF. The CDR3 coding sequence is TGCGCCAGCAGCTTGACAGGGGCTGGCCATTTAGAGACCCAGTACTTC.